This TCR beta chain was observed in a study of beta chain features in type 1 diabetes. What was sequenced were expressed TCRB transcripts, since all of the isolated RNA had been reverse transcribed. The method was immunoSEQ multiplex PCR; TCRdb's version includes in-frame clones alone and lacks a portion of them. The sample includes about 340,000 clones, approximately 8.2% of them seen just once. V dropped 10 bases and J dropped 4 bases, with 17 bases sitting between them. Germline V gene sequence: CDR1 SGHNT, CDR2 YENEEA. This CDR3 has 14 amino acids. Sequencing used central memory CD4+ T cells from blood. This TCR was sampled from a woman in her late teens or twenties in good health. J is TRBJ2-1 and V is TRBV11-3; D tentatively fits TRBD1 or TRBD2 (5 bases each). Written as DNA, the CDR3 is TGTGCCACCTCCCCGGGGACGGGATACAATGAGCAGTTCTTC. Amino acids: CATSPGTGYNEQFF.